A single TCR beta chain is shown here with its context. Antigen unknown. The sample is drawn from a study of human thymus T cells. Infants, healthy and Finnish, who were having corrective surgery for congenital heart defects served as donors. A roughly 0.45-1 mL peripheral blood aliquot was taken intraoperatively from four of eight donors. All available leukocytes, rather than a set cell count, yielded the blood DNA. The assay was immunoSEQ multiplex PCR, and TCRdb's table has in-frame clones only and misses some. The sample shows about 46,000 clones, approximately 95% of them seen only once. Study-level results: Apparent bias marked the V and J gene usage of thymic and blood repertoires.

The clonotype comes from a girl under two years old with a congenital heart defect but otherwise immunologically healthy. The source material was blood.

CDR3 coding DNA: TGTGCCAGCTCACCGTCGACTGGCACCGGGGAGCTGTTTTTT. Translation: CASSPSTGTGELFF. The rearrangement joins TRBV18 to TRBJ2-2; D is ambiguous. V lost 3 bases, J lost 4 bases, and 9 bases lay in between. Germline values: CDR1 KGHSH, CDR2 LQKENI. The CDR3 is 14 amino acids. Supplemented by reference TRBV18 and TRBJ2-2, the full variable domain reads NAGVMQNPRHLVRRRGQEARLRCSPMKGHSHVYWYRQLPEEGLKFMVYLQKENIIDESGMPKERFSAEFPKEGPSILRIQQVVRGDSAAYFCASSPSTGTGELFFGEGSRLTVL.